These 29 T cell receptor beta chains originate from one sample sequenced in a study of STAT5B mutations in CD4+ large granular lymphocyte leukemia. TCRdb keeps only in-frame clones here, not all; method: immunoSEQ multiplex PCR. This table holds tens of thousands of clones, roughly 83% found once. The sample taken for sequencing was CD4+ T cells from blood buffy coats. The origin of the receptors is a human donor in good health.

The chain carries TRBV19 and TRBJ1-1; 7 bases agree with TRBD1. Per germline, CDR1 LNHDA and CDR2 SQIVND (reference sequence). V was clipped by 4 bases and J by 1 base; unmatched bases: 6. The CDR3 runs 15 residues. The DNA of the CDR3 is TGTGCCAGTAGTACCGGGACAGCCCCGAACACTGAAGCTTTCTTT. Residues: CASSTGTAPNTEAFF.

The rearrangement joins TRBV11-2 to TRBJ1-6; TRBD1 agrees at 8 bases. Per germline, CDR1 SGHAT and CDR2 FQNNGV. The CDR3 runs to 14 residues. The junction had 5 bases not matched to a gene; V was cut back by 5 bases and J by 8 bases. CDR3 loop: CASSQGQDHSPLHF. CDR3 sequence (DNA): TGTGCCAGCAGCCAGGGACAGGACCATTCACCCCTCCACTTT.

The chain couples TRBV10-3 to TRBJ1-2, with unresolved D. Per the germline V gene, CDR1 is ENHRY and CDR2 is SYGVKD. The ends were cut back, 7 bases at V and 3 bases at J, with 9 bases in the middle. The CDR3 has 12 residues. CDR3 in amino acids: CAITGDYYGYTF. CDR3 DNA: TGTGCCATCACTGGGGATTACTATGGCTACACCTTC.

The chain carries TRBV28 and TRBJ1-1; D not certain. The V and J ends lost 4 bases and 2 bases respectively, with 5 bases between them. Germline V gives CDR1 MDHEN, CDR2 SYDVKM. The CDR3 totals 12 residues. CDR3: CASSSGNTEAFF. In DNA form, the CDR3 reads TGTGCCAGCAGTTCCGGCAACACTGAAGCTTTCTTT.

The chain carries TRBV18 and TRBJ2-2, with no clear D. The V end was cut by 3 bases, the J end by 6 bases, with 17 bases between. Germline CDR1 reads KGHSH; CDR2 reads LQKENI. CDR3 length equals 16 residues. The CDR3 region is CASSPPGLLGAGELFF. The CDR3 coding sequence is TGTGCCAGCTCACCCCCGGGCCTACTTGGGGCCGGGGAGCTGTTTTTT.

The rearrangement joins TRBV6-5 to TRBJ1-1; D perhaps matches TRBD1 (6 bases). The V gene lost 8 bases and the J gene lost 0 bases, with 13 bases spanning the gap. Germline CDR1 reads MNHEY; CDR2 reads SVGAGI. The CDR3 totals 14 residues. The DNA for the CDR3 is TGTGCCAGCTCACACAGGGTCATGAACACTGAAGCTTTCTTT. Its protein product is CASSHRVMNTEAFF.

This rearrangement joins TRBV28 to TRBJ1-2; TRBD1 aligns across 8 bases. CDR1 and CDR2 (germline): MDHEN, SYDVKM. Trimming cost V 7 bases and J 7 bases; bases outside gene matches: 11. This CDR3 region has 14 residues. CDR3 residues: CASTNGAGGGGYTF. CDR3 coding DNA: TGTGCCAGCACCAATGGGGCAGGGGGCGGTGGCTACACCTTC.

The rearrangement uses TRBV6-1 and TRBJ1-4; D may be TRBD1 (5 bases). The germline V gene has CDR1 MNHNS and CDR2 SASEGT. This CDR3 is 14 amino acids long. Trimming shortened V by 1 base and J by 3 bases, and 6 bases separated the two germline ends. In DNA form, the CDR3 reads TGTGCCAGCAGTGAAGGGGGGGCTAATGAAAAACTGTTTTTT. Protein product: CASSEGGANEKLFF.

V usage is TRBV7-9 and J usage is TRBJ2-3, with D perhaps matching TRBD1 (5 bases). In germline, CDR1 is SEHNR, CDR2 FQNEAQ (reference sequence). V dropped 5 bases and J dropped 6 bases, with 24 bases sitting between them. This CDR3 has 17 residues. The CDR3 is CASSRGANGRSLDTQYF. DNA of the CDR3: TGTGCCAGCAGCCGTGGGGCGAACGGCCGGAGTTTGGATACGCAGTATTTT.

The chain couples TRBV2 to TRBJ2-4; no clear D gene. The CDR3 spans 13 residues. Trimming took 7 bases from V and 5 from J, leaving 12 bases between them. Germline assignment: CDR1 SNHLY and CDR2 FYNNEI. The CDR3 coding sequence is TGTGCCAGCACATTAGGGTGGGAAAACATTCAGTACTTC. Amino acid sequence: CASTLGWENIQYF.

The rearrangement uses TRBV6-5 and TRBJ2-7; 10 bases are a match to TRBD1. The V and J ends lost 4 bases and 4 bases, in that order; junction bases with no gene match: 4. Germline CDR1 reads MNHEY; CDR2 reads SVGAGI. The CDR3 spans 14 residues. For the CDR3, the DNA is TGTGCCAGCAGTTGGACAGGGGGGGAGTACGAGCAGTACTTC. It translates to CASSWTGGEYEQYF.

In this sample, this clone turned up once. V usage is TRBV6-5 and J usage is TRBJ2-7; a possible D gene is TRBD2 (5 bases). CDR1 is MNHEY and CDR2 is SVGAGI in the germline V gene. Trimming took 5 bases from V and 2 from J, leaving 13 bases between them. The CDR3 sequence is 14 residues long. CDR3 in DNA: TGTGCCAGCAGTGGCTGGGGAGTTACCTACGAGCAGTACTTC. Its protein product is CASSGWGVTYEQYF.

This clone occurred once. The chain is built from TRBV6-1 and TRBJ2-3; TRBD2 aligns across 9 bases. CDR1 is MNHNS, CDR2 SASEGT, per germline. This CDR3 spans 15 amino acids. V shed 0 bases, J shed 4 bases, and the junction held 2 bases outside the gene matches. CDR3 DNA sequence: TGTGCCAGCAGTGAAGCTAGCGGGAGCCCAGATACGCAGTATTTT. Amino acid sequence: CASSEASGSPDTQYF.

This clone was seen a few times. The chain is built from TRBV25-1 and TRBJ1-2; possible D gene TRBD1, 6 bases. The CDR3 runs 12 residues. CDR1 and CDR2 from the germline V gene are MGHDK and SYGVNS. V lost 6 bases to trimming and J lost 4 bases, with 9 bases between them. As DNA, the CDR3 is TGTGCCAGCAGGGGGGACACCTATGGCTACACCTTC. Protein: CASRGDTYGYTF.

CDR3 sequence: CASSRTDSSYGYTF. CDR3 in DNA: TGTGCCAGCAGTAGGACAGATTCATCCTATGGCTACACCTTC. This chain connects TRBV6-6 to TRBJ1-2, with a tentative D call TRBD1 (6 bases). Germline loops: CDR1 MNHNY, CDR2 SVGAGI (reference sequence). V was trimmed by 5 bases and J by 4 bases, leaving 14 bases between them. This CDR3 has 14 residues.

The genes are TRBV9 and TRBJ2-7, with TRBD2 matching over 8 bases. The germline V gene encodes CDR1 SGDLS and CDR2 YYNGEE. There are 16 residues in the CDR3. The V and J ends lost 4 bases and 3 bases, in that order; junction bases with no gene match: 12. The CDR3 coding sequence is TGTGCCAGCAGCCCCGGCGGCACTAGCGGAAACTACGAGCAGTACTTC. Its protein product is CASSPGGTSGNYEQYF.

This clone was picked up a small number of times. This chain connects TRBV7-9 to TRBJ1-2; TRBD1 might be the D (6 bases). Trimming cost V 7 bases and J 10 bases, with 13 bases left between them. The germline V gene has CDR1 SEHNR and CDR2 FQNEAQ (reference sequence). CDR3 size: 11 residues. CDR3 protein: CASTLGGDYTF. DNA for the CDR3: TGTGCCAGCACCTTGGGGGGCGACTACACCTTC. Variable domain in full (rest from reference TRBV7-9 and TRBJ1-2): DTGVSQNPRHKITKRGQNVTFRCDPISEHNRLYWYRQTLGQGPEFLTYFQNEAQLEKSRLLSDRFSAERPKGSFSTLEIQRTEQGDSAMYLCASTLGGDYTFGSGTRLTVV.

The chain has TRBV30 and TRBJ1-2, with D possibly TRBD1 on 5 matching bases. Germline V gene data show CDR1 as GTSNPN and CDR2 as SVGIG (reference sequence). The CDR3 totals 11 residues. V was pared by 2 bases and J by 7 bases, with 8 bases between. CDR3 coding DNA: TGTGCCTGGAGTCCAGGGTTTGGCTACACCTTC. It is translated as CAWSPGFGYTF.

The V and J genes are TRBV30 and TRBJ2-7, with unresolved D. The CDR3 has 14 residues. Germline CDR1 GTSNPN, CDR2 SVGIG (reference sequence). Deletions cut 1 base from V and 4 bases from J, with 14 bases between. The DNA of the CDR3 is TGTGCCTGGAGTGAAGTTTTACCGGCTTACGAGCAGTACTTC. This sequence encodes CAWSEVLPAYEQYF.

V gene TRBV11-2 combines with J gene TRBJ1-5, with D possibly TRBD1 on 6 matching bases. Trimming pared 1 base from V and 3 bases from J, leaving 13 bases between. Germline V gene lookup returns CDR1 SGHAT and CDR2 FQNNGV. The CDR3 loop spans 16 amino acids. CDR3 DNA sequence: TGTGCCAGCAGCTTAGGAGGCAGGGGCCTCAATCAGCCCCAGCATTTT. Protein product: CASSLGGRGLNQPQHF.

The chain carries TRBV2 and TRBJ1-4; D ambiguous. Trimming removed 10 bases at V and 0 bases at J, with 3 bases between. Germline CDR1 SNHLY, CDR2 FYNNEI. The length of the CDR3 is 11 residues. The CDR3 DNA sequence: TGTGCCACCGCAACTAATGAAAAACTGTTTTTT. Amino acids: CATATNEKLFF.

This chain uses TRBV28 with TRBJ2-2, with 16 bases aligning to TRBD2. V lost 7 bases to trimming and J lost 5 bases; unmatched junction nucleotides: 7. CDR1 and CDR2 (germline): MDHEN, SYDVKM. This CDR3 is 17 amino acids long. In DNA form, the CDR3 reads TGTGCCAGCATCCCGGGACTAGCGGGGGGGAGAACCGGGGAGCTGTTTTTT. This gives the protein CASIPGLAGGRTGELFF.

This rearrangement joins TRBV29-1 to TRBJ2-7; D is undetermined. The CDR3 spans 11 residues. In germline, CDR1 is SQVTM, CDR2 ANQGSEA. With 4 bases removed from V and 1 base from J, the gap between germline ends came to 5 bases. The CDR3 DNA sequence: TGCAGCGTTGTCCAGTCCTACGAGCAGTACTTC. This gives the protein CSVVQSYEQYF.

The chain has TRBV4-3 and TRBJ1-3; D uncertain. Germline CDR1 LGHNA, CDR2 YSLEER. The ends were cut back, 0 bases at V and 1 base at J, with 4 bases in the middle. The CDR3 is 14 residues long. The CDR3 here is CASSQEGSGNTIYF. Here the CDR3 DNA reads TGCGCCAGCAGCCAAGAGGGATCTGGAAACACCATATATTTT.

The chain carries TRBV29-1 and TRBJ1-2; 8 bases are shared with TRBD1. The CDR3 contains 13 residues. V dropped 7 bases and J dropped 4; count of bases not matched to a gene: 8. Germline lookup yields CDR1 SQVTM and CDR2 ANQGSEA. This chain's CDR3 is CSAAGQGVYGYTF. In DNA form, the CDR3 reads TGCAGCGCAGCTGGACAGGGTGTCTATGGCTACACCTTC.

The chain has TRBV7-2 and TRBJ1-4; D possibly corresponds to TRBD1 (5 bases). Trimming removed 1 base from V and 8 bases from J, with 14 bases in between. Germline V lookup: CDR1 SGHTA, CDR2 FQGNSA. This CDR3 is 15 amino acids long. CDR3 residues: CASSLVGVRGEKLFF. CDR3 in DNA: TGTGCCAGCAGCTTAGTGGGGGTGCGAGGAGAAAAACTGTTTTTT. The whole variable domain, remainder taken from reference TRBV7-2 and TRBJ1-4, is GAGVSQSPSNKVTEKGKDVELRCDPISGHTALYWYRQSLGQGLEFLIYFQGNSAPDKSGLPSDRFSAERTGGSVSTLTIQRTQQEDSAVYLCASSLVGVRGEKLFFGSGTQLSVL.

The rearrangement uses TRBV19 and TRBJ2-3; D possibly corresponds to TRBD1 (5 bases). This CDR3 spans 12 amino acids. V was cut by 4 bases and J by 6 bases, with 8 bases left in between. In germline, CDR1 is LNHDA, CDR2 SQIVND (reference sequence). The CDR3 protein is CASSTSGDTQYF. For the CDR3, the DNA is TGTGCCAGTAGTACTTCAGGGGATACGCAGTATTTT.

V usage is TRBV6-6 and J usage is TRBJ2-7; 8 bases match TRBD2. Unmatched junction bases numbered 7, after V lost 2 bases and J lost 1 base. This CDR3 has 16 residues. Germline lookup yields CDR1 MNHNY and CDR2 SVGAGI (reference sequence). CDR3 protein: CASSYKTSDPSYEQYF. For the CDR3, the DNA is TGTGCCAGCAGTTACAAGACTAGCGATCCTTCCTACGAGCAGTACTTC.

V gene TRBV27 combines with J gene TRBJ1-6, with a tentative D call TRBD1 (6 bases). The CDR3 length is 12 residues. With 5 bases removed from V and 13 bases from J, the gap between germline ends came to 12 bases. Germline V gene sequence: CDR1 MNHEY, CDR2 SMNVEV (reference sequence). The CDR3 DNA reads TGTGCCAGCAGTGCACAGGGAATGCCCCTCCACTTT. Amino acid sequence: CASSAQGMPLHF.